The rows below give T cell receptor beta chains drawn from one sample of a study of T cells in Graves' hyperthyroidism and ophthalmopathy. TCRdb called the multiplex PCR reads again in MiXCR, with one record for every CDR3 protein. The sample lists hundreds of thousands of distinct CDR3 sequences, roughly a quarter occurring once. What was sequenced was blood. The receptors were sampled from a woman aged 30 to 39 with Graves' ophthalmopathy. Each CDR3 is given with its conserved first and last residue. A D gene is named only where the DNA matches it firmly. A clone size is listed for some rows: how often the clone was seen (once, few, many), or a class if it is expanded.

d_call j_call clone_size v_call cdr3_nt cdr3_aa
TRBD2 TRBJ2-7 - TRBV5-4 TGTGCCAGCAGCGCAAGCGGGAGGAAGAACGAGCAGTACTTC CASSASGRKNEQYF
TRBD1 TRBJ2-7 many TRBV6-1 TGTGCCAGCAGCTCGCAGGGGGCCCCCCCCTACGAGCAGTACTTC CASSSQGAPPYEQYF
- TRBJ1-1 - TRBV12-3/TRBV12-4 TGTGCCAGCGCGGTGGGAAACACTGAAGCTTTCTTT CASAVGNTEAFF
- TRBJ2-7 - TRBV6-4 TGTGCCAGCAGTGACCCTTCTAATTGGAGGTTGAGGGGGTACGAGCAGTACTTC CASSDPSNWRLRGYEQYF
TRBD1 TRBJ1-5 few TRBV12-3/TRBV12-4 TGTGCCAGCAGTACATCAGGGGGCCACGAGCATTTT CASSTSGGHEHF
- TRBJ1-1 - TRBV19 TGTGCCAGTAGTATACAGGGGTCCACGAACACTGAAGCTTTCTTT CASSIQGSTNTEAFF
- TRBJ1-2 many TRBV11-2 TGTGCCAGCAGCACCTGGGGTAGTGGATCTAACTATGGCTACACCTTC CASSTWGSGSNYGYTF
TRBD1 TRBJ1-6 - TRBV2 TGTGCCAGCAGAGGCCCGGGACAGGGAGCACCCCTCCACTTT CASRGPGQGAPLHF
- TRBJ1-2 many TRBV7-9 TGTGCCAGCAGCTTAGAACAGGACTCTGGCTACACCTTC CASSLEQDSGYTF
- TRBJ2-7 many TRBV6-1 TGTGCCAGCAGTGACAGGGGACAGCAGTACTTC CASSDRGQQYF
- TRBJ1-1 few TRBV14 TGTGCCAGCAGCTCGAAGGACAGACCAATGAACACTGAAGCTTTCTTT CASSSKDRPMNTEAFF
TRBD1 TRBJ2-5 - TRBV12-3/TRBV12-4 TGTGCCAGTAATCTAGGGGGCCGGTCGGAGACCCAGTACTTC CASNLGGRSETQYF
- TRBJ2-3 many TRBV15 TGTGCCACCAGCAGAGATCCACAGGGTTCAGATACGCAGTATTTT CATSRDPQGSDTQYF